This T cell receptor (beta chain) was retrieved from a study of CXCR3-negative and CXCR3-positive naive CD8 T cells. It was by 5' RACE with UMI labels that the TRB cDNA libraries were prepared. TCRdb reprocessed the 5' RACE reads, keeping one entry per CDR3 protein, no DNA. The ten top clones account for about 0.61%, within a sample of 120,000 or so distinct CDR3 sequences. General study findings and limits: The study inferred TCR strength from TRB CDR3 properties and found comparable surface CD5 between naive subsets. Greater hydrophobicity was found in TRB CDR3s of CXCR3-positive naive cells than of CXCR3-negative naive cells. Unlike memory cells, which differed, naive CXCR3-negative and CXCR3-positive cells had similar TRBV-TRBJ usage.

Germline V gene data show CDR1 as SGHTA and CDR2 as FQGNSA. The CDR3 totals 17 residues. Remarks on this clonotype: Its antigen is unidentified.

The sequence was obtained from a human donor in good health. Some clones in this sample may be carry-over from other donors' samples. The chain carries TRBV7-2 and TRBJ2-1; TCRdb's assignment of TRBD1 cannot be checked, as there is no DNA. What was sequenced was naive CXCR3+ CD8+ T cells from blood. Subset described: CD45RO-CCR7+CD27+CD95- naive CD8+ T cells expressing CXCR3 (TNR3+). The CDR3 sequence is CASSSLLGDRANNEQFF.